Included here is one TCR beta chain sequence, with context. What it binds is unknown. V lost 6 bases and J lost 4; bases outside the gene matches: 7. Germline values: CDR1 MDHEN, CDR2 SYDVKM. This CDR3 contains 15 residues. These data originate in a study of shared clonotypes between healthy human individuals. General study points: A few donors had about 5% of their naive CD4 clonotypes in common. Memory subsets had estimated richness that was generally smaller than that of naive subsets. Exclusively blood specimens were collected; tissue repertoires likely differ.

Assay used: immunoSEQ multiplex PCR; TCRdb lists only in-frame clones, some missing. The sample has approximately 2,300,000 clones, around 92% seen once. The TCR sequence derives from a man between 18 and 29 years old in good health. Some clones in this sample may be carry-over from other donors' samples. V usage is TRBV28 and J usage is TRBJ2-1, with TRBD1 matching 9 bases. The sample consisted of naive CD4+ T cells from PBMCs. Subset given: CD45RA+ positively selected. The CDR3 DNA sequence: TGTGCCAGCAGCTATGGGACAGGGATTTACAATGAGCAGTTCTTC. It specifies CASSYGTGIYNEQFF.